This passage covers 29 T cell receptor beta chains from one sample sequenced in a study of blood T cell repertoires in COVID-19. Assay used: immunoSEQ multiplex PCR; TCRdb lists only in-frame clones, some missing. The sample lists approximately 170,000 clones, around 80% occurring once. Input material: PBMCs or T cells enriched from blood (not recorded which). The receptors were sampled from an older woman in a cohort exposed to, infected with or recovered from COVID-19 (not recorded which).

This chain connects TRBV29-1 to TRBJ2-1; 11 nucleotides agree with TRBD2. The germline V gene encodes CDR1 SQVTM and CDR2 ANQGSEA. J was trimmed by 9 bases and V by 6 bases; bases with no gene match: 10. CDR3 length: 14 amino acids. CDR3 nucleotide sequence: TGCAGCGTGAGGGGAACTAGCGGGAGTAGTGAGCAGTTCTTC. The encoded protein is CSVRGTSGSSEQFF.

CDR3 DNA sequence: TGTGCCAGCAGCTTAGGAGGGGGCCGAGAGACCCAGTACTTC. This codes for CASSLGGGRETQYF. This chain uses TRBV7-9 with TRBJ2-5, with TRBD1 matching 7 bases. Looked up from germline, CDR1 is SEHNR and CDR2 is FQNEAQ (reference sequence). V shed 1 base and J 4 bases; nucleotides not matched to a gene: 3. The CDR3 spans 14 residues.

The chain is built from TRBV9 and TRBJ2-4, with D hard to call. V was pared by 3 bases and J by 0 bases, with 13 bases between. Germline values: CDR1 SGDLS, CDR2 YYNGEE. The CDR3 is 16 amino acids. The CDR3 loop is CASSATPTLAKNIQYF. CDR3 nucleotide sequence: TGTGCCAGCAGCGCCACACCAACCCTAGCCAAAAACATTCAGTACTTC.

The J gene is TRBJ2-2, the V gene TRBV5-4; D possibly corresponds to TRBD2 (5 bases). With 0 bases removed from V and 1 base from J, the gap between germline ends came to 13 bases. Per germline, CDR1 SGHNT and CDR2 YYREEE (reference sequence). The CDR3 covers 17 residues. DNA for the CDR3: TGTGCCAGCAGCTTGGGGTCACTAGGCGGGAACACCGGGGAGCTGTTTTTT. This sequence encodes CASSLGSLGGNTGELFF.

The chain joins TRBV6-2 or TRBV6-3 to TRBJ2-7; D possibly corresponds to TRBD1 (5 bases). CDR1 and CDR2 (germline): MNHEY, SVGEGT. V was shortened by 5 bases and J by 0 bases, with 14 bases between the two germline ends. This CDR3 is 15 amino acids long. Here the CDR3 DNA reads TGTGCCAGCAGTGGGGCGGATACGAGCTCCTACGAGCAGTACTTC. Translating gives CASSGADTSSYEQYF.

V gene TRBV28 combines with J gene TRBJ2-7; D unresolved. Germline lookup yields CDR1 MDHEN and CDR2 SYDVKM. The CDR3 length is 15 residues. V was trimmed by 1 base and J by 1 base, leaving 11 bases between them. Here the CDR3 reads CASSLSGVGSYEQYF. CDR3 coding DNA: TGTGCCAGCAGTTTATCGGGTGTAGGTTCCTACGAGCAGTACTTC.

V is TRBV6-1 and J is TRBJ1-1; no definite D call. Germline CDR1 and CDR2: MNHNS and SASEGT. The CDR3 consists of 15 residues. V was trimmed by 3 bases and J by 10 bases, leaving 21 bases between them. CDR3 coding DNA: TGTGCCAGCAGTGATACGGTCACTAGGCGATCAGGAGCTTTCTTT. As protein: CASSDTVTRRSGAFF.

The CDR3 coding sequence is TGCGCCAGCAGCTCTACAGTTTCAACTAATGAAAAACTGTTTTTT. It yields the protein CASSSTVSTNEKLFF. The J gene is TRBJ1-4, the V gene TRBV5-1; unclear D gene. The CDR3 contains 15 residues. CDR1 is SGHRS and CDR2 is YFSETQ in the germline V gene. Trimming took 3 bases from V and 0 from J, leaving 9 bases between them.

This chain uses TRBV5-6 with TRBJ2-5, with TRBD1 as a possible D gene (5 bases). The CDR3 is 14 amino acids. Germline V CDR1 and CDR2: SGHDT, YYEEEE. Trimming stripped 3 bases from V and 5 bases from J, with 14 bases between. CDR3 in DNA: TGTGCCAGCAGCTCTCCGCAGGGCGGCGAGACCCAGTACTTC. The encoded protein is CASSSPQGGETQYF.

To note about this clone: The same CDR3 can be traced to other DNA sequences in this sample. V and J are TRBV5-4 and TRBJ2-1; D may be TRBD2 (6 bases). Germline CDR1 and CDR2: SGHNT and YYREEE (reference sequence). This CDR3 comprises 15 residues. Trimming removed 5 bases at V and 4 bases at J, with 16 bases between. The CDR3 nucleotides are TGTGCCAGCAGTCTGGGGGGAAACTCTTACAATGAGCAGTTCTTC. Translated, it gives CASSLGGNSYNEQFF. The full variable domain, in which reference TRBV5-4 and TRBJ2-1 provide the parts outside the CDR3, is ETGVTQSPTHLIKTRGQQVTLRCSSQSGHNTVSWYQQALGQGPQFIFQYYREEENGRGNFPPRFSGLQFPNYSSELNVNALELDDSALYLCASSLGGNSYNEQFFGPGTRLTVL.

The chain is built from TRBV27 and TRBJ2-7; TRBD2 agrees at 7 bases. Germline V gives CDR1 MNHEY, CDR2 SMNVEV (reference sequence). The CDR3 spans 14 residues. V lost 7 bases, J lost 6 bases, and 12 bases stayed unmatched. CDR3 sequence (DNA): TGTGCCAGCATCCCTCCGGGGGGTCTCGGCGAGCAGTACTTC. Translation: CASIPPGGLGEQYF.

CDR3: CASSFGQGTGNTIYF. Written as DNA, the CDR3 is TGTGCCAGCAGCTTTGGCCAGGGAACTGGAAACACCATATATTTT. The gene calls are TRBV13 and TRBJ1-3; the D gene is possibly TRBD1 (5 bases). Germline lookup yields CDR1 PRHDT and CDR2 FYEKMQ (reference sequence). This CDR3 is built from 15 residues. V lost 3 bases to trimming and J lost 2 bases, with 11 bases between them.

The chain is built from TRBV4-1 and TRBJ1-4; possibly TRBD1 for D (5 bases). From germline, CDR1 is MGHRA and CDR2 YSYEKL. Trimming stripped 1 base from V and 8 bases from J, with 11 bases between. The CDR3 covers 14 residues. CDR3 nucleotide sequence: TGCGCCAGCAGCCAAGTCGCAGGGTTGGAAAAACTGTTTTTT. This translates into CASSQVAGLEKLFF.

The chain combines TRBV12-3 or TRBV12-4 with TRBJ2-7, with TRBD1 as a possible D gene (5 bases). Trimming removed 2 bases from V and 5 bases from J, with 10 bases in between. This CDR3 is built from 13 residues. The CDR3 DNA reads TGTGCCAGCAGTTTATCAGGGTCCCACGAGCAGTACTTC. This encodes CASSLSGSHEQYF.

The chain carries TRBV30 and TRBJ2-3; possibly TRBD2 for D (6 bases). The CDR3 consists of 15 residues. Germline lookup yields CDR1 GTSNPN and CDR2 SVGIG (reference sequence). Trimming cost V 2 bases and J 6 bases, with 18 bases left between them. This chain's CDR3 is CAWSHRRGIMDTQYF. The CDR3 DNA reads TGTGCCTGGAGTCACCGCCGGGGGATTATGGATACGCAGTATTTT.

This rearrangement joins TRBV5-1 to TRBJ2-1, with a weak D call TRBD1 (5 bases). The CDR3 length is 15 residues. From germline, CDR1 is SGHRS and CDR2 YFSETQ. Trimming removed 4 bases at V and 4 bases at J, with 15 bases between. CDR3 residues: CASSRGQPSYNEQFF. The DNA of the CDR3 is TGCGCCAGCAGCCGTGGACAACCGTCTTACAATGAGCAGTTCTTC.

This chain uses TRBV3-1 (or the pseudogene TRBV3-2) with TRBJ1-2; D ambiguous. The germline V gene encodes CDR1 LGHDT and CDR2 YNNKEL (reference sequence). The V and J ends lost 4 bases and 5 bases respectively, with 11 bases between them. The CDR3 spans 13 residues. DNA of the CDR3: TGTGCCAGCAGCCTCCCAGGTTTTTATGGCTACACCTTC. It codes for CASSLPGFYGYTF.

The V and J genes are TRBV28 and TRBJ2-7; TRBD2 aligns across 9 bases. J gave up 9 bases and V 4 bases, and 4 bases lay outside the gene matches. Germline assignment: CDR1 MDHEN and CDR2 SYDVKM. The CDR3 totals 12 residues. The chain's CDR3 is CASSSRLAAQYF. CDR3 nucleotides: TGTGCCAGCAGTTCTCGACTAGCGGCGCAGTACTTC.

The V call is TRBV27, the J call TRBJ2-7; TRBD2 aligns across 11 bases. The CDR3 length is 16 residues. Germline CDR1 is MNHEY and CDR2 is SMNVEV (reference sequence). J gave up 7 bases and V 5 bases, and 13 bases lay outside the gene matches. The CDR3 loop is CASSKAGTSGHREQYF. CDR3 in DNA: TGTGCCAGCAGTAAAGCCGGGACTAGCGGCCACAGGGAGCAGTACTTC.

The chain employs TRBV12-3 or TRBV12-4 and TRBJ2-2; TRBD2 might be the D (6 bases). The CDR3 has 12 amino acids. The V end lost 3 bases, the J end lost 8 bases, and 7 bases lay between the germline ends. The CDR3 sequence is CASSFGTGELFF. DNA of the CDR3: TGTGCCAGCAGTTTTGGGACTGGGGAGCTGTTTTTT.

The chain uses TRBV29-1 and TRBJ1-1, with D possibly TRBD1 on 6 matching bases. Germline CDR1 is SQVTM and CDR2 is ANQGSEA. Trimming took 6 bases from V and 0 from J, leaving 11 bases between them. The length of the CDR3 is 13 residues. The CDR3 loop is CSVRGTLNTEAFF. CDR3 DNA: TGCAGCGTGAGAGGGACACTGAACACTGAAGCTTTCTTT.

The chain is built from TRBV28 and TRBJ2-5; 8 bases are a match to TRBD1. The V and J ends lost 4 bases and 5 bases, in that order; junction bases with no gene match: 9. Germline V gene sequence: CDR1 MDHEN, CDR2 SYDVKM. The CDR3 spans 15 residues. The CDR3 coding sequence is TGTGCCAGCAGTTCGCCGGACAGGGTTTGGGAGACCCAGTACTTC. Amino acid sequence: CASSSPDRVWETQYF.

The CDR3 spells CASSVGTSGVREQFF. CDR3 coding DNA: TGTGCCAGCAGCGTAGGGACTAGCGGGGTACGGGAGCAGTTCTTC. The chain recombines TRBV9 with TRBJ2-1, with TRBD2 identical over 12 bases. From germline, CDR1 is SGDLS and CDR2 YYNGEE. J gave up 10 bases and V 0 bases, and 5 bases lay outside the gene matches. The CDR3 sequence is 15 residues long.

J is TRBJ1-4 and V is TRBV6-5, with 9 bases fitting TRBD1. V was clipped by 6 bases and J by 8 bases; unmatched bases: 7. CDR3 length: 14 residues. Germline V gene lookup returns CDR1 MNHEY and CDR2 SVGAGI. CDR3 sequence reads: CASRSGTGPEKLFF. The CDR3 DNA reads as TGTGCCAGCAGATCCGGGACAGGGCCCGAAAAACTGTTTTTT.

V gene TRBV5-1 combines with J gene TRBJ2-2; 14 bases line up with TRBD2. There are 18 residues in the CDR3. CDR1 is SGHRS and CDR2 is YFSETQ in the germline V gene. After removal of 0 bases from V and 4 bases from J, the junction contained 5 bases not matched to a gene. CDR3 residues: CASSLEGLAGAGTGELFF. In DNA, the CDR3 is TGCGCCAGCAGCTTGGAGGGACTAGCGGGAGCGGGCACCGGGGAGCTGTTTTTT.

This chain joins TRBV12-5 and TRBJ1-2; tentative D call: TRBD1 (6 bases). The CDR3 is made up of 13 amino acids. Trimming pared 6 bases from V and 1 base from J, leaving 9 bases between. Per the germline V gene, CDR1 is LGHNT and CDR2 is FRNRAP. This CDR3 reads CASGQGHNYGYTF. CDR3 in DNA: TGTGCTAGTGGACAGGGCCATAACTATGGCTACACCTTC.

Only one count was recorded for this clone. V gene TRBV10-1 combines with J gene TRBJ2-7; the D is unclear. Trimming pared 9 bases from V and 5 bases from J, leaving 20 bases between. Germline V gene sequence: CDR1 WNHNN, CDR2 SYGVQD (reference sequence). The CDR3 length is 14 residues. CDR3 DNA: TGCGCCAGGGGCGATCGGAATCTCCAGAACGAGCAGTACTTC. Its protein is CARGDRNLQNEQYF.

The chain carries TRBV11-2 and TRBJ1-1; the match to TRBD1 covers 9 bases. Germline-derived CDR1 and CDR2 are SGHAT and FQNNGV. The J segment lost 0 bases and the V segment lost 5 bases, leaving 4 bases of the junction unmatched. The CDR3 is 15 residues long. CDR3 loop: CASSRWTGVNTEAFF. DNA for the CDR3: TGTGCCAGCAGCCGATGGACAGGGGTGAACACTGAAGCTTTCTTT.

V is TRBV28 and J is TRBJ1-6, with TRBD1 matching over 7 bases. After removal of 6 bases from V and 9 bases from J, the junction contained 11 bases not matched to a gene. The V gene's germline CDR1 is MDHEN and CDR2 SYDVKM. The length of the CDR3 is 15 residues. CDR3 nucleotides: TGTGCCAGCAGAAGACTGACAGGGAGCCGTTCACCCCTCCACTTT. Its translation is CASRRLTGSRSPLHF.